A single sample is the source of the 22 T cell receptor beta chains below, sequenced in a study of CD4 and CD8 cells across lung adenocarcinoma regions. In TCRdb, the PCR reads were re-called with MiXCR into one record per CDR3 protein. The sample gives roughly 13,000 distinct CDR3 sequences, roughly 45% of which show up once; 15% to 20% is in the top ten. Sequenced input: CD4+ T cells from the center of a lung tumor. The receptors were sampled from a male donor with lung adenocarcinoma. The CD4 and CD8 labels of this study may be unreliable.

This clonotype has more than one count but fewer than ten. The chain has TRBV27 and TRBJ2-5; 11 bases map to TRBD2. The CDR3 totals 17 residues. Losses at the gene ends were 5 bases for V and 5 bases for J; bases not matched to a gene: 13. Germline lookup yields CDR1 MNHEY and CDR2 SMNVEV (reference sequence). The CDR3: CASSLSSYGTSGETQYF. The CDR3 DNA reads TGTGCCAGCAGTCTCTCTTCATACGGGACTAGCGGTGAGACCCAGTACTTC.

There are many counts of this clonotype. V usage is TRBV28 and J usage is TRBJ2-3; unclear D gene. This CDR3 spans 13 amino acids. Per the germline V gene, CDR1 is MDHEN and CDR2 is SYDVKM. V was cut by 2 bases and J by 1 base, with 4 bases left in between. The CDR3 protein is CASSLGGTDTQYF. The CDR3 coding sequence is TGTGCCAGCAGTTTAGGGGGCACAGATACGCAGTATTTT.

The chain has TRBV6-2 or TRBV6-3 and TRBJ2-1; perhaps D is TRBD1 or TRBD2 (5 bases each). Matching the DNA end better, TRBJ2-4 makes the J call doubtful. This CDR3 is built from 13 residues. Per the germline V gene, CDR1 is MNHEY and CDR2 is SVGEGT. DNA for the CDR3: TGTGCCAGCAGTCGCCGGGAACAGGAGATTCAGTACTTC. Translated, it gives CASSRREQEIQYF.

V is TRBV10-1 and J is TRBJ2-3, with TRBD2 matching over 10 bases. The CDR3 contains 17 residues. V lost 3 bases to trimming and J lost 5 bases; unmatched junction nucleotides: 11. Germline lookup yields CDR1 WNHNN and CDR2 SYGVQD (reference sequence). For the CDR3, the DNA is TGCGCCAGCAGTGACCCGGCAGTAGCGGGAGGCGGAGATACGCAGTATTTT. Translated, it gives CASSDPAVAGGGDTQYF.

The genes are TRBV7-8 and TRBJ1-2; the D is unclear. Germline-derived CDR1 and CDR2 are SGHVS and FQNEAQ. The length of the CDR3 is 17 residues. The V gene lost 4 bases and the J gene lost 6 bases, with 24 bases spanning the gap. CDR3: CASSSQRLGDELNGYTF. In DNA form, the CDR3 reads TGTGCCAGCAGCTCTCAGCGGTTGGGAGACGAGCTTAATGGCTACACCTTC.

This clonotype is categorized as medium-sized. The gene calls are TRBV6-1 and TRBJ2-7; perhaps TRBD2 as D (6 bases). The CDR3 is 14 residues long. V lost 5 bases to trimming and J lost 1 base, with 12 bases between them. Germline V lookup: CDR1 MNHNS, CDR2 SASEGT. This chain's CDR3 is CASSIGTASYEQYF. The CDR3 DNA reads as TGTGCCAGCAGTATCGGGACTGCGTCCTACGAGCAGTACTTC.

The chain links TRBV6-1 to TRBJ2-1; the match to TRBD2 covers 10 bases. Germline V gene data show CDR1 as MNHNS and CDR2 as SASEGT. V lost 1 base, J lost 2 bases, and 14 bases stayed unmatched. The CDR3 totals 20 residues. CDR3 sequence reads: CASSEVQSPSGGRTYNEQFF. CDR3 DNA sequence: TGTGCCAGCAGTGAAGTTCAAAGCCCTAGCGGGGGACGTACCTACAATGAGCAGTTCTTC.

With regard to this clonotype: A much larger clone lies a single base off, so this may be a read error. The chain is built from TRBV6-1 and TRBJ2-5; 10 positions match TRBD2. The germline V gene encodes CDR1 MNHNS and CDR2 SASEGT. The CDR3 loop spans 15 amino acids. CDR3 amino acids: CASRKAGGPGNEQLF. In DNA, the CDR3 is TGTGCCAGCCGAAAAGCGGGAGGGCCGGGAAATGAGCAGCTCTTC.

This rearrangement joins TRBV6-5 to TRBJ2-5; the match to TRBD1 covers 10 bases. The germline V gene encodes CDR1 MNHEY and CDR2 SVGAGI. The J segment lost 5 bases and the V segment lost 2 bases, leaving 11 bases of the junction unmatched. The CDR3 loop spans 17 amino acids. Here the CDR3 DNA reads TGTGCCAGCAGTTACAACGGCGCGACAGGGGGCCGGGAGACCCAGTACTTC. It yields the protein CASSYNGATGGRETQYF.

The chain links TRBV20-1 to TRBJ2-5; 9 bases agree with TRBD2. CDR1 DFQATT and CDR2 SNEGSKA come from the germline V gene (reference sequence). The CDR3 contains 14 residues. V shed 8 bases and J 1 base; nucleotides not matched to a gene: 8. The CDR3, as DNA: TGCAGTTCAACTAGCGGGCCCTTCCAAGAGACCCAGTACTTC. Translated, it gives CSSTSGPFQETQYF.

This clonotype rates as medium-sized (0.01 to 0.1%). This chain joins TRBV6-1 and TRBJ2-7; possibly TRBD1 or TRBD2 for D (5 bases each). The germline V gene has CDR1 MNHNS and CDR2 SASEGT. V was trimmed by 7 bases and J by 0 bases, leaving 10 bases between them. The CDR3 length is 13 residues. As DNA, the CDR3 is TGTGCCAGCACCCGGGACCTCTCCTACGAGCAGTACTTC. It yields the protein CASTRDLSYEQYF.

This clonotype has ten or more counts. The CDR3 nucleotides read TGTGCCAGCAGTTTTTTCCCAGGGACTAGCGGGAGTGAGCAGTACTTC. Translation gives CASSFFPGTSGSEQYF. V usage is TRBV6-5 and J usage is TRBJ2-1; the match to TRBD2 covers 14 bases. Judging by the DNA end, TRBJ2-7 fits better; the J call may be wrong. This CDR3 is built from 16 residues. Germline V gene data show CDR1 as MNHEY and CDR2 as SVGAGI.

This clonotype has a handful of counts. V usage is TRBV6-1 and J usage is TRBJ2-2, with D perhaps TRBD2 (5 bases). The CDR3 is 15 amino acids. The ends were cut back, 6 bases at V and 1 base at J, with 12 bases in the middle. Germline CDR1 reads MNHNS; CDR2 reads SASEGT. This CDR3 is CASSELVGNTGELFF. The CDR3 coding sequence is TGTGCCAGCAGCGAACTAGTGGGGAACACCGGGGAGCTGTTTTTT.

This clonotype was recorded a few times. J is TRBJ2-7 and V is TRBV11-2; 10 nucleotides match TRBD2. There are 15 residues in the CDR3. CDR1 SGHAT and CDR2 FQNNGV come from the germline V gene. The V and J ends lost 5 bases and 1 base, in that order; junction bases with no gene match: 5. The CDR3 sequence: CASSPGLAESYEQYF. Here the CDR3 DNA reads TGTGCCAGCAGCCCCGGACTAGCGGAGTCCTACGAGCAGTACTTC.

This clonotype was observed a few times. The CDR3: CASSEFGGGPGTYNEQFF. The CDR3 DNA sequence: TGTGCCAGCAGTGAATTTGGGGGAGGGCCTGGTACTTACAATGAGCAGTTCTTC. The chain has TRBV6-1 and TRBJ2-1; 7 bases fit TRBD2. The V gene's germline CDR1 is MNHNS and CDR2 SASEGT. This CDR3 is built from 18 residues. With 2 bases clipped from V and 4 bases from J, the junction kept 14 bases outside the gene matches.

The chain recombines TRBV6-1 with TRBJ2-3; 7 bases map to TRBD2. This CDR3 is 15 amino acids long. Germline V CDR1 and CDR2: MNHNS, SASEGT. V gave up 6 bases and J gave up 7 bases; unmatched junction bases: 13. The CDR3 sequence: CASSRGGEGKNTQYF. CDR3 sequence (DNA): TGTGCCAGCAGCCGGGGAGGGGAAGGGAAAAATACGCAGTATTTT.

This chain connects TRBV10-1 to TRBJ2-3, with D maybe TRBD1 (5 bases). Germline CDR1 WNHNN, CDR2 SYGVQD (reference sequence). CDR3 length: 13 amino acids. The germline V and J ends were trimmed by 9 bases and 12 bases, with 22 bases remaining between them. This CDR3 reads CARGQAAKDIQYF. As DNA, the CDR3 is TGCGCCAGGGGGCAGGCGGCAAAAGATATTCAGTATTTT.

This clonotype has more than one count but fewer than ten. The CDR3 sequence is CASSLGLAEYEQYF. Written as DNA, the CDR3 is TGCGCCAGCAGCTTGGGGCTAGCGGAATACGAGCAGTACTTC. The chain employs TRBV5-1 and TRBJ2-7; 7 bases map to TRBD2. CDR1 and CDR2 from the germline V gene are SGHRS and YFSETQ. After removal of 0 bases from V and 4 bases from J, the junction contained 4 bases not matched to a gene. There are 14 residues in the CDR3.

A word on this clonotype: One junction end disagrees with the germline gene, perhaps due to a read error. The CDR3 bases are TGTGCCGGGGGGGACAGGGCCGGAGACCAAGATACCCAGTACTTC. Translating it yields CAGGDRAGDQDTQYF. The rearrangement links TRBV6-1 to TRBJ2-5, with 9 positions matching TRBD1. The germline V gene has CDR1 MNHNS and CDR2 SASEGT. This CDR3 has 15 residues.

This chain connects TRBV20-1 to TRBJ2-3; D is undetermined. This CDR3 contains 17 residues. V was trimmed by 1 base and J by 0 bases, leaving 17 bases between them. Germline V lookup: CDR1 DFQATT, CDR2 SNEGSKA (reference sequence). The CDR3 DNA reads as TGCAGTGCTAGAGGGGATCTATTCCTAACTAGCACAGATACGCAGTATTTT. This codes for CSARGDLFLTSTDTQYF.

This clonotype was picked up a small number of times. The chain carries TRBV7-2 and TRBJ2-1, with 10 nucleotides matching TRBD2. The CDR3 is 15 amino acids. J lost 6 bases, V lost 5 bases, and 7 bases had no gene match. CDR1 is SGHTA, CDR2 FQGNSA, per germline. CDR3 amino acids: CASSNSGGLVNEQFF. CDR3 coding DNA: TGTGCCAGCAGCAATAGCGGGGGGCTCGTCAATGAGCAGTTCTTC. The variable domain in full, completed from reference TRBV7-2 and TRBJ2-1, reads GAGVSQSPSNKVTEKGKDVELRCDPISGHTALYWYRQSLGQGLEFLIYFQGNSAPDKSGLPSDRFSAERTGGSVSTLTIQRTQQEDSAVYLCASSNSGGLVNEQFFGPGTRLTVL.

This clonotype was detected many times. The CDR3 DNA follows: TGTGCCACTATAGAGACTAGCGGCCGCACAGATACGCAGTATTTT. This sequence encodes CATIETSGRTDTQYF. This chain uses TRBV6-2 or TRBV6-3 with TRBJ2-3, with 9 bases aligning to TRBD2. V shed 10 bases and J 1 base; nucleotides not matched to a gene: 9. There are 15 residues in the CDR3. Germline V lookup: CDR1 MNHEY, CDR2 SVGEGT.